A single sample gave rise to the 24 T cell receptor beta chains below, sequenced in a study of blood T cell repertoires in COVID-19. Clones were sequenced by immunoSEQ multiplex PCR, and TCRdb holds only the in-frame ones, with some missing. The sample shows roughly 260,000 clones, about 90% of them seen only once. The source material was PBMCs or T cells enriched from blood (not recorded which). All receptors derive from a human donor in a cohort exposed to, infected with or recovered from COVID-19 (not recorded which). The donor label of this sample is uncertain.

The rearrangement links TRBV19 to TRBJ1-1; 8 nucleotides match TRBD1. V lost 6 bases and J lost 5; bases outside the gene matches: 8. The CDR3 sequence is 14 residues long. Germline V lookup: CDR1 LNHDA, CDR2 SQIVND (reference sequence). The CDR3 sequence: CASRVDRASTEAFF. CDR3 DNA sequence: TGTGCCAGTAGAGTGGACAGGGCTTCGACTGAAGCTTTCTTT. The full variable domain, rest sourced from reference TRBV19 and TRBJ1-1, is DGGITQSPKYLFRKEGQNVTLSCEQNLNHDAMYWYRQDPGQGLRLIYYSQIVNDFQKGDIAEGYSVSREKKESFPLTVTSAQKNPTAFYLCASRVDRASTEAFFGQGTRLTVV.

The rearrangement uses TRBV5-8 and TRBJ2-7, with D possibly being TRBD2 (5 bases). The CDR3 runs 15 residues. Deletions cut 3 bases from V and 0 bases from J, with 13 bases between. Germline V gene sequence: CDR1 SGHTS, CDR2 YDEGEE. In DNA form, the CDR3 reads TGTGCCAGCAGCTCTAGCTGGCCTAGCTCCTACGAGCAGTACTTC. Its protein is CASSSSWPSSYEQYF.

The V gene is TRBV6-5, the J gene TRBJ1-1; 7 bases align to TRBD1. V lost 4 bases, J lost 2 bases, and 4 bases stayed unmatched. The CDR3 runs to 14 residues. Germline V gene sequence: CDR1 MNHEY, CDR2 SVGAGI. The CDR3 is CASSWDSFNTEAFF. CDR3 sequence (DNA): TGTGCCAGCAGTTGGGACAGCTTTAACACTGAAGCTTTCTTT.

The chain has TRBV29-1 and TRBJ1-2, with 10 bases identical to TRBD1. The CDR3 sequence is 13 residues long. CDR1 and CDR2 (germline): SQVTM, ANQGSEA. Losses at the gene ends were 5 bases for V and 4 bases for J; bases not matched to a gene: 4. The CDR3 here is CSVQTGGRYGYTF. The CDR3 DNA follows: TGCAGCGTTCAGACAGGGGGCCGCTATGGCTACACCTTC.

This chain connects TRBV3-1 (or the pseudogene TRBV3-2) to TRBJ1-6; tentative D call: TRBD1 (5 bases). Deletions cut 0 bases from V and 7 bases from J, with 10 bases between. Germline values: CDR1 LGHDT, CDR2 YNNKEL (reference sequence). CDR3 length: 15 amino acids. The DNA of the CDR3 is TGTGCCAGCAGCCAAGAGCTGGGGCGGAATTCACCCCTCCACTTT. It is translated as CASSQELGRNSPLHF.

The J gene is TRBJ2-1, the V gene TRBV7-3, with 8 nucleotides matching TRBD1. The germline CDR1 and CDR2 sequences are SGHTA and FQGTGA. The V and J ends lost 6 bases and 6 bases, in that order; junction bases with no gene match: 10. There are 15 residues in the CDR3. The CDR3 nucleotides read TGTGCCAGCAGTCCAGACAGGGGAGCGTTCAATGAGCAGTTCTTC. It codes for CASSPDRGAFNEQFF.

The V and J genes are TRBV29-1 and TRBJ1-3; D gene uncertain. The CDR3 is 13 amino acids. The V and J ends lost 2 bases and 0 bases respectively, with 5 bases between them. Germline CDR1 is SQVTM and CDR2 is ANQGSEA. The CDR3 loop is CSVETASGNTIYF. Written as DNA, the CDR3 is TGCAGCGTTGAAACTGCCTCTGGAAACACCATATATTTT.

The gene calls are TRBV5-1 and TRBJ2-7; 9 nucleotides line up with TRBD1. Germline assignment: CDR1 SGHRS and CDR2 YFSETQ. This CDR3 is 16 amino acids long. Losses at the gene ends were 3 bases for V and 5 bases for J; bases not matched to a gene: 12. The CDR3 DNA sequence: TGCGCCAGCAGCTCGACTGCCGGGACAGGGCCCGACGAGCAGTACTTC. Translating gives CASSSTAGTGPDEQYF.

This clone showed up just once. The V call is TRBV2, the J call TRBJ1-2; TRBD1 matches 11 bases. This CDR3 has 13 amino acids. After removal of 9 bases from V and 8 bases from J, the junction contained 8 bases not matched to a gene. The germline CDR1 and CDR2 sequences are SNHLY and FYNNEI. The CDR3: CASSGTGGVGYTF. In DNA form, the CDR3 reads TGTGCCAGTTCCGGGACAGGGGGTGTCGGCTACACCTTC. Drawing the rest from reference TRBV2 and TRBJ1-2, the complete variable domain is EPEVTQTPSHQVTQMGQEVILRCVPISNHLYFYWYRQILGQKVEFLVSFYNNEISEKSEIFDDQFSVERPDGSNFTLKIRSTKLEDSAMYFCASSGTGGVGYTFGSGTRLTVV.

This sequence joins TRBV5-4 and TRBJ2-7; perhaps TRBD2 as D (6 bases). The CDR3 spans 15 residues. Germline CDR1 and CDR2: SGHNT and YYREEE (reference sequence). With 3 bases removed from V and 5 bases from J, the gap between germline ends came to 18 bases. This CDR3 is CASSSAAPRGNEQYF. CDR3 coding DNA: TGTGCCAGCAGCTCCGCCGCCCCCCGGGGGAACGAGCAGTACTTC.

J is TRBJ2-7 and V is TRBV29-1, with D maybe TRBD1 (7 bases). V lost 3 bases to trimming and J lost 6 bases, with 15 bases between them. This CDR3 has 13 residues. Germline-derived CDR1 and CDR2 are SQVTM and ANQGSEA. The CDR3 reads CSVDQGGRSEQYF. The CDR3 bases are TGCAGCGTTGATCAGGGGGGCCGGTCCGAGCAGTACTTC.

The J gene is TRBJ1-1, the V gene TRBV6-5; D is uncertain. V was pared by 2 bases and J by 1 base, with 8 bases between. The CDR3 has 14 amino acids. The V gene's germline CDR1 is MNHEY and CDR2 SVGAGI. DNA for the CDR3: TGTGCCAGCAGTTACGCACAGAGGAACACTGAAGCTTTCTTT. Translating gives CASSYAQRNTEAFF.

The V call is TRBV30, the J call TRBJ2-7; 8 bases match TRBD2. CDR3 length equals 14 residues. Trimming cost V 4 bases and J 3 bases; bases outside gene matches: 8. Germline V gene data show CDR1 as GTSNPN and CDR2 as SVGIG (reference sequence). The CDR3 bases are TGTGCCTGGACCGGGGGGGGGAGGGACTACGAGCAGTACTTC. This codes for CAWTGGGRDYEQYF. Using reference TRBV30 and TRBJ2-7 for the parts outside the CDR3, the full variable domain is SQTIHQWPATLVQPVGSPLSLECTVEGTSNPNLYWYRQAAGRGLQLLFYSVGIGQISSEVPQNLSASRPQDRQFILSSKKLLLSDSGFYLCAWTGGGRDYEQYFGPGTRLTVT.

The chain joins TRBV29-1 to TRBJ1-6, with D hard to call. Germline CDR1 SQVTM, CDR2 ANQGSEA. Trimming stripped 5 bases from V and 0 bases from J, with 5 bases between. CDR3 length: 13 amino acids. The CDR3 coding sequence is TGCAGCGTTTCCGGCTCCTATAATTCACCCCTCCACTTT. Protein product: CSVSGSYNSPLHF.

This chain connects TRBV24-1 to TRBJ2-1, with 10 nucleotides matching TRBD2. The germline V gene encodes CDR1 KGHDR and CDR2 SFDVKD. V lost 5 bases and J lost 9; bases outside the gene matches: 9. CDR3 length: 15 amino acids. The CDR3 loop reads CATSGERGGLGEQFF. The CDR3 nucleotides read TGTGCCACCAGTGGGGAGCGGGGGGGCCTCGGTGAGCAGTTCTTC.

The chain employs TRBV5-4 and TRBJ1-5; D not certain. This CDR3 has 14 residues. The V and J ends lost 0 bases and 4 bases respectively, with 8 bases between them. Germline CDR1 and CDR2: SGHNT and YYREEE (reference sequence). The CDR3 sequence is CASSLDPGNQPQHF. The CDR3 bases are TGTGCCAGCAGCTTGGACCCGGGAAATCAGCCCCAGCATTTT.

Notes on this clone: The same CDR3 can be traced to other DNA sequences in this sample. The V and J genes are TRBV5-4 and TRBJ2-1; D possibly corresponds to TRBD1 (6 bases). Trimming left V 4 bases short and J 4 bases short, with 12 bases between. Germline-derived CDR1 and CDR2 are SGHNT and YYREEE (reference sequence). This CDR3 is built from 14 residues. Here the CDR3 reads CASSARTVYNEQFF. DNA for the CDR3: TGTGCCAGCAGCGCCCGGACAGTATACAATGAGCAGTTCTTC.

This chain joins TRBV27 and TRBJ1-6; 10 positions agree with TRBD1. The V gene's germline CDR1 is MNHEY and CDR2 SMNVEV (reference sequence). This CDR3 is 17 amino acids long. The junction had 8 bases not matched to a gene; V was cut back by 1 base and J by 8 bases. The CDR3 region is CASSLWSGQGWDSPLHF. CDR3 DNA sequence: TGTGCCAGCAGTTTATGGTCGGGACAGGGGTGGGATTCACCCCTCCACTTT.

The V gene is TRBV30, the J gene TRBJ2-3; maybe TRBD2 (6 bases). The CDR3 has 13 residues. Germline-derived CDR1 and CDR2 are GTSNPN and SVGIG (reference sequence). Trimming took off 7 bases at V and 3 bases at J, with 14 bases between the two ends. The CDR3 DNA follows: TGTGCCTCTGAAACGGGAGTTACAGATACGCAGTATTTT. This encodes CASETGVTDTQYF.

The rearrangement links TRBV27 to TRBJ1-5; D gene ambiguous. From germline, CDR1 is MNHEY and CDR2 SMNVEV (reference sequence). V was shortened by 8 bases and J by 5 bases, with 19 bases between the two germline ends. The CDR3 runs to 15 residues. The CDR3 sequence: CASQSLKAGYQPQHF. As DNA, the CDR3 is TGTGCCAGCCAGAGCCTAAAAGCGGGTTATCAGCCCCAGCATTTT.

The chain is built from TRBV29-1 and TRBJ1-4, with 9 bases that match TRBD1. Germline-derived CDR1 and CDR2 are SQVTM and ANQGSEA. The CDR3 sequence is 14 residues long. With V trimmed by 5 bases and J by 7 bases, 8 bases remained unmatched. Written as DNA, the CDR3 is TGCAGCGTTCGGGACAGGGACGACCCTGAAAAACTGTTTTTT. Encoded protein: CSVRDRDDPEKLFF.

The rearrangement joins TRBV10-3 to TRBJ1-2; D unclear. The CDR3 covers 16 residues. The V end was cut by 0 bases, the J end by 4 bases, with 15 bases between. Germline V gives CDR1 ENHRY, CDR2 SYGVKD. CDR3 DNA sequence: TGTGCCATCAGTGAGTCAGGCTCCCGAGGTGGCTATGGCTACACCTTC. This encodes CAISESGSRGGYGYTF.

J is TRBJ1-5 and V is TRBV6-5; TRBD1 aligns across 8 bases. Germline lookup yields CDR1 MNHEY and CDR2 SVGAGI. The CDR3 sequence is 13 residues long. V shed 6 bases and J 3 bases; nucleotides not matched to a gene: 1. The CDR3, as DNA: TGTGCCAGCAGGGACAGGGACAATCAGCCCCAGCATTTT. This translates into CASRDRDNQPQHF.

V and J are TRBV15 and TRBJ1-6; D gene ambiguous. CDR3 length equals 15 residues. Trimming removed 0 bases from V and 5 bases from J, with 8 bases in between. CDR1 and CDR2 from the germline V gene are LNHNV and YYDKDF (reference sequence). The CDR3 DNA reads TGTGCCACCAGCAGAGATAAGCTGAATAATTCACCCCTCCACTTT. Its protein is CATSRDKLNNSPLHF.